Shown below are 14 T cell receptor beta chains from a single sample sequenced in a study of OX40 agonist ivuxolimab in advanced cancers. Method: immunoSEQ multiplex PCR; TCRdb's copy keeps in-frame clones and lacks some. The repertoire holds around 110,000 clones, 90% to 95% seen once, with over 0.15% in the top ten. This sample comprised CD4+ or CD8+ T cells sorted from blood, obtained in a trial of the OX40 agonist ivuxolimab. The receptors here all came from an adult with an advanced solid tumor such as melanoma, head and neck, liver or kidney cancer.

This clone has just one count. The chain recombines TRBV2 with TRBJ2-7, with TRBD2 identical over 8 bases. The J segment lost 2 bases and the V segment lost 7 bases, leaving 10 bases of the junction unmatched. CDR1 is SNHLY and CDR2 is FYNNEI in the germline V gene. The length of the CDR3 is 15 residues. In DNA form, the CDR3 reads TGTGCCAGCATTCTCGAGCGGGGGCCCGCCTACGAGCAGTACTTC. Its translation is CASILERGPAYEQYF.

This clone was seen just once. The chain recombines TRBV13 with TRBJ1-3; D not certain. Between the trimmed V and J ends, which lost 2 bases and 0 bases, there was a span of 14 bases. There are 17 residues in the CDR3. CDR1 PRHDT and CDR2 FYEKMQ come from the germline V gene (reference sequence). This CDR3 reads CASSLPSGRISGNTIYF. CDR3 in DNA: TGTGCCAGCAGCTTACCCTCAGGACGGATCTCTGGAAACACCATATATTTT.

J is TRBJ1-6 and V is TRBV11-2; no reliable D call. Germline values: CDR1 SGHAT, CDR2 FQNNGV. The CDR3 contains 14 residues. Trimming stripped 4 bases from V and 6 bases from J, with 10 bases between. The DNA of the CDR3 is TGTGCCAGCAGCTCAGGACGGGTTAATTCACCCCTCCACTTT. This translates into CASSSGRVNSPLHF.

This chain connects TRBV5-5 to TRBJ2-7; D possibly corresponds to TRBD2 (6 bases). V was clipped by 0 bases and J by 1 base, with 11 bases between them. Germline V gene data show CDR1 as SGHKS and CDR2 as YYEKEE (reference sequence). The CDR3 is 15 residues long. CDR3: CASSLGREGSYEQYF. The CDR3 DNA follows: TGTGCCAGCAGCTTGGGGCGGGAAGGGTCCTACGAGCAGTACTTC.

V and J are TRBV25-1 and TRBJ1-1; 7 nucleotides align to TRBD1. V lost 2 bases to trimming and J lost 1 base; unmatched junction nucleotides: 10. The CDR3 totals 17 residues. Per the germline V gene, CDR1 is MGHDK and CDR2 is SYGVNS. CDR3 amino acids: CASSEGGWTGRNTEAFF. The DNA for the CDR3 is TGTGCCAGCAGTGAAGGGGGATGGACAGGAAGGAACACTGAAGCTTTCTTT.

This sequence joins TRBV9 and TRBJ2-2, with a tentative D call TRBD1 (6 bases). Trimming stripped 4 bases from V and 5 bases from J, with 21 bases between. This CDR3 spans 17 amino acids. CDR1 and CDR2 from the germline V gene are SGDLS and YYNGEE. CDR3 sequence (DNA): TGTGCCAGCAGCATCCCCCGAGGACAGAGTGCGACCGGGGAGCTGTTTTTT. Amino acids: CASSIPRGQSATGELFF.

The chain employs TRBV5-6 and TRBJ2-3; either TRBD1 or TRBD2 may fit D (5 bases each). The CDR3 consists of 16 residues. Germline lookup yields CDR1 SGHDT and CDR2 YYEEEE. Trimming took 1 base from V and 4 from J, leaving 16 bases between them. Written as DNA, the CDR3 is TGTGCCAGCAGCTTGACGACTGGGGGTACGGCAGATACGCAGTATTTT. The encoded protein is CASSLTTGGTADTQYF.

The genes are TRBV15 and TRBJ1-3; D ambiguous. Germline V lookup: CDR1 LNHNV, CDR2 YYDKDF (reference sequence). CDR3 length equals 16 residues. Trimming pared 1 base from V and 0 bases from J, leaving 10 bases between. CDR3 nucleotides: TGTGCCACCAGCAGAGTACTGGGGTACTCTGGAAACACCATATATTTT. Residues: CATSRVLGYSGNTIYF.

CDR3 DNA sequence: TGCAGCGTCGCGACCGGGACAGGGGTCTATGGCTACACCTTC. It encodes CSVATGTGVYGYTF. The rearrangement uses TRBV29-1 and TRBJ1-2, with 10 positions matching TRBD1. V dropped 6 bases and J dropped 4; count of bases not matched to a gene: 8. CDR3 length: 14 amino acids. Germline assignment: CDR1 SQVTM and CDR2 ANQGSEA. Full variable domain (missing parts from reference TRBV29-1 and TRBJ1-2): SAVISQKPSRDICQRGTSLTIQCQVDSQVTMMFWYRQQPGQSLTLIATANQGSEATYESGFVIDKFPISRPNLTFSTLTVSNMSPEDSSIYLCSVATGTGVYGYTFGSGTRLTVV.

The chain combines TRBV21-1 with TRBJ2-7; the table's D gene call, TRBD1, was not cross checked with the DNA. TRBV21-1 is deemed a pseudogene. The CDR3 consists of 18 residues. The CDR3 DNA reads as TGTGCCAGCGGAACTCGACCCTCTCCGGGACAGGGACGGTGCGAGCAGTACTTC. Its protein product is CASGTRPSPGQGRCEQYF.

CDR3 nucleotide sequence: TGTGCCAGCTCACCACGTAGCGGGAGAAGGACCGGGGAGCTGTTTTTT. Translating it yields CASSPRSGRRTGELFF. The genes are TRBV18 and TRBJ2-2, with 9 positions matching TRBD2. CDR3 size: 16 residues. V lost 1 base, J lost 5 bases, and 5 bases stayed unmatched. The V gene's germline CDR1 is KGHSH and CDR2 LQKENI.

This clone was seen just once. The rearrangement links TRBV9 to TRBJ2-1; D might be TRBD2 (7 bases). Trimming took off 6 bases at V and 7 bases at J, with 29 bases between the two ends. Germline loops: CDR1 SGDLS, CDR2 YYNGEE. The CDR3 extends over 18 amino acids. In DNA form, the CDR3 reads TGTGCCAGCACCCTCGACGAAGGGGGGAGGGGACTGAAAAATGAGCAGTTCTTC. Encoded protein: CASTLDEGGRGLKNEQFF.

The table lists this clone with a count of one. The chain is built from TRBV2 and TRBJ2-7; no reliable D call. CDR3 length: 11 amino acids. Germline V lookup: CDR1 SNHLY, CDR2 FYNNEI. Trimming left V 8 bases short and J 12 bases short, with 17 bases between. DNA of the CDR3: TGTGCCAGCCGAGAACCCTCATCGCCGTACTTC. As protein: CASREPSSPYF.

J is TRBJ2-7 and V is TRBV18; 12 positions match TRBD2. The J segment lost 4 bases and the V segment lost 4 bases, leaving 2 bases of the junction unmatched. Looked up from germline, CDR1 is KGHSH and CDR2 is LQKENI. There are 14 residues in the CDR3. The CDR3 loop reads CASSQTSGGYEQYF. CDR3 coding DNA: TGTGCCAGCTCACAGACTAGCGGGGGATACGAGCAGTACTTC.